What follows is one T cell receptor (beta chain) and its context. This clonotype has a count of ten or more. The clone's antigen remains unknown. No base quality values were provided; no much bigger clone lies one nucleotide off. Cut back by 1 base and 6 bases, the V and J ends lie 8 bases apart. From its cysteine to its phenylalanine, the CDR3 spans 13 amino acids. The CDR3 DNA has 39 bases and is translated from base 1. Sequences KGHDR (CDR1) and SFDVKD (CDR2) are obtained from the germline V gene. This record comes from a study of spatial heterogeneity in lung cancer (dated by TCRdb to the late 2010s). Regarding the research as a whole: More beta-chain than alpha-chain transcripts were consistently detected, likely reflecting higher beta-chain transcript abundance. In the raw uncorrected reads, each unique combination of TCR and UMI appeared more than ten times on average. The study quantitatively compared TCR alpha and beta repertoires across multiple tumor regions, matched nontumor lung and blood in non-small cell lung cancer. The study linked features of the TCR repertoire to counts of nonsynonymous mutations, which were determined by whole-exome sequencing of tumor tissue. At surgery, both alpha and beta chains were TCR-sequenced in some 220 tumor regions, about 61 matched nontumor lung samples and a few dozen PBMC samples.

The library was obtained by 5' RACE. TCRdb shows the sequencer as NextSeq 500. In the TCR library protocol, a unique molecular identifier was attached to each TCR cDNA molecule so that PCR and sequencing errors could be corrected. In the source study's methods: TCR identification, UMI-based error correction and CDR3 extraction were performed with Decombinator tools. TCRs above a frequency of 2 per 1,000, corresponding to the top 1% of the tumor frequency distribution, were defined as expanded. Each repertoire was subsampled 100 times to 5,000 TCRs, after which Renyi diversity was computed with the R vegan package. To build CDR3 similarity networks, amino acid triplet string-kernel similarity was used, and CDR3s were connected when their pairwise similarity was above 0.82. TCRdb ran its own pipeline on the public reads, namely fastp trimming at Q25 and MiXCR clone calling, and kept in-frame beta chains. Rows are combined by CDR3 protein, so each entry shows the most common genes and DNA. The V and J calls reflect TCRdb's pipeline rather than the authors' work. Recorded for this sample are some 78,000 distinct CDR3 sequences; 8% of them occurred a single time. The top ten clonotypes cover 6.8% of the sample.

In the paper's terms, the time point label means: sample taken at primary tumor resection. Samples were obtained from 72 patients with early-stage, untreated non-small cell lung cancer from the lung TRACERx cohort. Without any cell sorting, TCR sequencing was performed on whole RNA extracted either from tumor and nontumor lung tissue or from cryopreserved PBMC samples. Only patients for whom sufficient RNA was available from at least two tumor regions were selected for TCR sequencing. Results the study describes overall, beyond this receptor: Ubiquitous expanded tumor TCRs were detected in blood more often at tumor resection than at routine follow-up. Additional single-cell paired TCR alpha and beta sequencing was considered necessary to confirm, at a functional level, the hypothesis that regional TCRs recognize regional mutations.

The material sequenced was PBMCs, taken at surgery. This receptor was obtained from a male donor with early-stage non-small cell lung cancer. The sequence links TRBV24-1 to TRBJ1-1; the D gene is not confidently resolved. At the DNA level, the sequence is TGTGCCACCAGTGATTTTGGCAGAGCTGAAGCTTTCTTT. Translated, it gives CATSDFGRAEAFF.